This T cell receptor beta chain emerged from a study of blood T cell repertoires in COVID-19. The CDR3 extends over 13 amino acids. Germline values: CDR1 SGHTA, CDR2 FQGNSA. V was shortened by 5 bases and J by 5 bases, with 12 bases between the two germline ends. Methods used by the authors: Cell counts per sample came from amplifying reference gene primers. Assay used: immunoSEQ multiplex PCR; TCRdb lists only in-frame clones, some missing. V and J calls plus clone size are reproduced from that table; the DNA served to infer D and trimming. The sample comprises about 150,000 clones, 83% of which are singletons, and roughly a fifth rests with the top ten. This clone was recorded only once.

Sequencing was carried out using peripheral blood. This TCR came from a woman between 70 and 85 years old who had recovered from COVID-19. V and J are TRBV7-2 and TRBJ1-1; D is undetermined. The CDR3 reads CASSQSPGTEAFF. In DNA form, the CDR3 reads TGTGCCAGCAGCCAAAGCCCGGGGACTGAAGCTTTCTTT.